This entry lists 20 T cell receptor beta chains sequenced from one sample in a study of identical twins. TCRdb re-called the 5' RACE reads with MiXCR, one entry per CDR3 protein. Here the sample spans nearly 900,000 distinct CDR3 sequences, 12% being singletons. Separately, the same data were catalogued under a study of yellow fever vaccine responses in identical twins.

Sequencing was performed on PBMCs. All receptors derive from a woman between 18 and 29 years old in good health.

The rearrangement joins TRBV7-7 to TRBJ2-7; the D call may be TRBD1 or TRBD2 (5 bases each). The ends were cut back, 2 bases at V and 3 bases at J, with 17 bases in the middle. Germline CDR1 reads SSHAT; CDR2 reads FNYEAQ (reference sequence). The CDR3 is made up of 16 amino acids. CDR3 coding DNA: TGTGCCAGCAGCTTAACGGGGCCGATTCTCCGCTACGAGCAGTACGTC. It yields the protein CASSLTGPILRYEQYV.

This clonotype was found a few times. V is TRBV7-9 and J is TRBJ2-5, with D perhaps matching TRBD1 (6 bases). The CDR3 is 11 amino acids. CDR1 and CDR2 (germline): SEHNR, FQNEAQ (reference sequence). Trimming pared 5 bases from V and 9 bases from J, leaving 10 bases between. This CDR3 reads CASSPEGAQYF. CDR3 DNA sequence: TGTGCCAGCAGCCCTGAGGGGGCCCAGTACTTC.

The chain's CDR3 is CAISVGGRDSNQPQHF. The CDR3 region has the DNA TGTGCCATCAGTGTGGGAGGTCGGGATAGCAATCAGCCCCAGCATTTT. The V call is TRBV10-3, the J call TRBJ1-5, with D unclear. The CDR3 is made up of 16 amino acids. Germline lookup yields CDR1 ENHRY and CDR2 SYGVKD. Trimming shortened V by 4 bases and J by 0 bases, and 13 bases separated the two germline ends.

A few counts support this clonotype. The rearrangement joins TRBV7-6 to TRBJ2-1; D uncertain. The CDR3 is made up of 15 amino acids. From germline, CDR1 is SGHVS and CDR2 FNYEAQ. Trimming stripped 1 base from V and 6 bases from J, with 13 bases between. CDR3 DNA sequence: TGTGCCAGCAGCTTAGGATGGGGTAGTAGCAATGAGCAGTTCTTC. Translated, it gives CASSLGWGSSNEQFF. Supplemented by reference TRBV7-6 and TRBJ2-1, the full variable domain reads GAGVSQSPRYKVTKRGQDVALRCDPISGHVSLYWYRQALGQGPEFLTYFNYEAQQDKSGLPNDRFSAERPEGSISTLTIQRTEQRDSAMYRCASSLGWGSSNEQFFGPGTRLTVL.

V and J are TRBV20-1 and TRBJ1-1, with D tentatively TRBD1 (5 bases). The germline V gene has CDR1 DFQATT and CDR2 SNEGSKA (reference sequence). Deletions cut 0 bases from V and 5 bases from J, with 16 bases between. The CDR3 sequence is 15 residues long. CDR3 sequence (DNA): TGCAGTGCTAGAGAATCCATAGAGCGGGGGACTGAAGCTTTCTTT. Translated, it gives CSARESIERGTEAFF.

This clonotype has just a few counts. The chain recombines TRBV28 with TRBJ1-2; unclear D gene. CDR1 and CDR2 (germline): MDHEN, SYDVKM. The CDR3 has 12 amino acids. V lost 8 bases to trimming and J lost 4 bases, with 11 bases between them. For the CDR3, the DNA is TGTGCCAGCTTCGGGCACATCTATGGCTACACCTTC. Its protein is CASFGHIYGYTF.

This chain joins TRBV7-2 and TRBJ2-1; 11 nucleotides agree with TRBD2. With 3 bases clipped from V and 5 bases from J, the junction kept 6 bases outside the gene matches. The CDR3 is 16 amino acids. Looked up from germline, CDR1 is SGHTA and CDR2 is FQGNSA. The CDR3 spells CASSFYSSGGNNEQFF. The CDR3 DNA reads TGTGCCAGCAGCTTTTACTCTAGCGGGGGGAACAATGAGCAGTTCTTC. The variable domain in full, completed from reference TRBV7-2 and TRBJ2-1, reads GAGVSQSPSNKVTEKGKDVELRCDPISGHTALYWYRQSLGQGLEFLIYFQGNSAPDKSGLPSDRFSAERTGGSVSTLTIQRTQQEDSAVYLCASSFYSSGGNNEQFFGPGTRLTVL.

V and J are TRBV5-6 and TRBJ2-2; perhaps TRBD2 as D (6 bases). This CDR3 contains 22 residues. The germline V gene encodes CDR1 SGHDT and CDR2 YYEEEE. Trimming shortened V by 6 bases and J by 2 bases, and 35 bases separated the two germline ends. CDR3 protein: CASIDPGRLELAVWPNTGELFF. CDR3 nucleotides: TGTGCCAGCATCGACCCTGGGAGGCTAGAGTTGGCTGTCTGGCCCAACACCGGGGAGCTGTTTTTT.

This clonotype appeared many times. The chain is built from TRBV27 and TRBJ2-5; D could derive from TRBD1 or TRBD2 (6 bases each). The germline V and J ends were trimmed by 7 bases and 4 bases, with 22 bases remaining between them. The CDR3 spans 16 residues. From germline, CDR1 is MNHEY and CDR2 SMNVEV (reference sequence). The CDR3: CASTALDSMGGETQYF. The DNA for the CDR3 is TGTGCCAGCACTGCCCTGGACAGCATGGGAGGAGAGACCCAGTACTTC.

This clonotype has more than one count but fewer than ten. The J gene is TRBJ2-7, the V gene TRBV12-3 or TRBV12-4; D is possibly TRBD1 or TRBD2 (5 bases each). This CDR3 is 13 amino acids long. The V gene lost 5 bases and the J gene lost 9 bases, with 17 bases spanning the gap. The CDR3 bases are TGTGCCAGCAGTGGGGACCGGGTGGGGGTGCAGTACTTC. This codes for CASSGDRVGVQYF.

This clonotype appeared a few times. The chain recombines TRBV5-6 with TRBJ1-2; D not resolved. The germline V gene encodes CDR1 SGHDT and CDR2 YYEEEE. Deletions cut 2 bases from V and 3 bases from J, with 8 bases between. The CDR3 covers 13 residues. This CDR3 reads CASSFYSDYGYTF. The CDR3 region has the DNA TGTGCCAGCAGCTTCTACAGCGACTATGGCTACACCTTC.

This clonotype was recorded a few times. The chain has TRBV28 and TRBJ2-7, with D possibly TRBD1 on 6 matching bases. CDR1 and CDR2 (germline): MDHEN, SYDVKM. The V end lost 7 bases, the J end lost 3 bases, and 19 bases lay between the germline ends. The CDR3 loop spans 15 amino acids. The CDR3 loop is CASNGQGSPSYEQYF. The CDR3, as DNA: TGTGCCAGCAATGGCCAGGGGAGCCCTAGCTACGAGCAGTACTTC. Variable domain in full (rest from reference TRBV28 and TRBJ2-7): DVKVTQSSRYLVKRTGEKVFLECVQDMDHENMFWYRQDPGLGLRLIYFSYDVKMKEKGDIPEGYSVSREKKERFSLILESASTNQTSMYLCASNGQGSPSYEQYFGPGTRLTVT.

The chain recombines TRBV20-1 with TRBJ2-1; TRBD2 agrees at 12 bases. The germline V gene encodes CDR1 DFQATT and CDR2 SNEGSKA (reference sequence). V lost 1 base to trimming and J lost 8 bases; unmatched junction nucleotides: 6. This CDR3 is 15 amino acids long. This CDR3 reads CSARVLAGGPDEQFF. CDR3 bases: TGCAGTGCTAGAGTGCTAGCGGGGGGGCCTGATGAGCAGTTCTTC.

The V call is TRBV4-2, the J call TRBJ1-5, with TRBD1 matching over 10 bases. J was trimmed by 2 bases and V by 0 bases; bases with no gene match: 4. Germline CDR1 is LGHNA and CDR2 is YNFKEQ. The CDR3 is made up of 17 amino acids. This CDR3 is CASSQDTGTGGNQPQHF. The CDR3 DNA sequence: TGTGCCAGCAGCCAAGATACCGGGACAGGGGGCAATCAGCCCCAGCATTTT.

This clonotype occurred a few times. The chain carries TRBV9 and TRBJ2-2; TRBD2 is a possible D gene (5 bases). Germline-derived CDR1 and CDR2 are SGDLS and YYNGEE. The CDR3 length is 16 residues. The V gene lost 4 bases and the J gene lost 3 bases, with 16 bases spanning the gap. CDR3 DNA: TGTGCCAGCAGCCCCTCCGGGGTTAAGGACACCGGGGAGCTGTTTTTT. It codes for CASSPSGVKDTGELFF.

The V gene is TRBV2, the J gene TRBJ2-5; D not certain. V was trimmed by 3 bases and J by 4 bases, leaving 12 bases between them. This CDR3 has 14 residues. Germline V gives CDR1 SNHLY, CDR2 FYNNEI. CDR3 coding DNA: TGTGCCAGCAGTGAGGTCCCGCGTGGAGAGACCCAGTACTTC. Amino acids: CASSEVPRGETQYF.

This clonotype has ten or more counts. The chain uses TRBV7-9 and TRBJ2-1; 7 bases line up with TRBD1. CDR1 and CDR2 from the germline V gene are SEHNR and FQNEAQ (reference sequence). Trimming at V came to 7 bases and at J to 5 bases, leaving 8 bases not matched to a gene. This CDR3 contains 14 residues. The CDR3 region has the DNA TGTGCCAGCACGCAGACAGGGTCCCACAATGAGCAGTTCTTC. It translates to CASTQTGSHNEQFF.

This clonotype was counted many times. The chain uses TRBV12-3 or TRBV12-4 and TRBJ2-5; 7 bases map to TRBD2. The V and J ends lost 6 bases and 4 bases, in that order; junction bases with no gene match: 5. The CDR3 runs 13 residues. This CDR3 reads CASSSASGETQYF. The DNA of the CDR3 is TGTGCCAGCAGCTCCGCTAGCGGAGAGACCCAGTACTTC.

J is TRBJ2-6 and V is TRBV12-3 or TRBV12-4; possible D gene TRBD2, 5 bases. V lost 11 bases, J lost 0 bases, and 14 bases lay in between. This CDR3 spans 15 amino acids. The CDR3 protein is CASTATSSGANVLTF. The CDR3 nucleotides are TGTGCCTCCACGGCTACTAGCTCTGGGGCCAACGTCCTGACTTTC.

V usage is TRBV7-2 and J usage is TRBJ2-7; the match to TRBD2 covers 9 bases. J was trimmed by 2 bases and V by 3 bases; bases with no gene match: 8. This CDR3 has 16 residues. Germline lookup yields CDR1 SGHTA and CDR2 FQGNSA. The CDR3 DNA follows: TGTGCCAGCAGCTTCCGAGCTAGCGGGATTCCCTACGAGCAGTACTTC. This gives the protein CASSFRASGIPYEQYF.